This TCR beta chain was captured in a study of cytomegalovirus exposure and HLA in healthy donors. Study in general: The 100 to 150 validation repertoires used the same platform as the roughly 610 first-cohort repertoires, a later analysis reported. Study-wide points: The classifier was said to identify cytomegalovirus status with high specificity and sensitivity. There were around 160 TCR beta chains listed as cytomegalovirus-associated.

Comments on this clone: Its antigen is still unknown.

TCRdb's table, derived via immunoSEQ multiplex PCR, lists solely in-frame clones and lacks some. This sample yields 200,000 to 250,000 clones, of which under 95% are seen a single time; roughly 1% belongs to the top ten. Germline V gives CDR1 SGHDT, CDR2 YYEEEE. The CDR3 consists of 13 residues. The junction had 3 bases not matched to a gene; V was cut back by 1 base and J by 9 bases. Separate from the roughly 670-subject first cohort, the 120-subject validation cohort was the one that the donors belonged to. The rearrangement uses TRBV5-6 and TRBJ2-1; 8 bases map to TRBD2. The receptor's source is a woman aged 18-29 years in good health and CMV-seronegative. Sequencing was done on a sample of PBMCs. CDR3: CASSLLAGSEQFF. The CDR3 bases are TGTGCCAGCAGCTTGCTAGCGGGTAGTGAGCAGTTCTTC.